The 25 T cell receptor beta chains below were found in one sample sequenced in a study of blood T cell repertoires in COVID-19. Here immunoSEQ multiplex PCR was the method, and the copy in TCRdb shows in-frame clones only, minus some. The sample lists about 6,700 clones; 70% to 90% were seen once. Sequencing was performed on peripheral blood. The receptors were sampled from a human donor in a cohort sampled during active COVID-19.

CDR3 sequence (DNA): TGTGCCAGCAGCTCCCCGGGACAGGGGGGAGATACGCAGTATTTT. This codes for CASSSPGQGGDTQYF. The chain employs TRBV7-3 and TRBJ2-3; 11 bases align to TRBD1. CDR3 size: 15 residues. V was clipped by 4 bases and J by 5 bases; unmatched bases: 5. The V gene's germline CDR1 is SGHTA and CDR2 FQGTGA.

The chain recombines TRBV5-6 with TRBJ2-5; 12 positions match TRBD2. This CDR3 has 15 residues. The V segment lost 0 bases and the J segment 5 bases; nucleotides outside the gene matches: 2. CDR1 is SGHDT and CDR2 is YYEEEE in the germline V gene. The CDR3 DNA follows: TGTGCCAGCAGCTTGGAACTAGCGGGAGGTGAGACCCAGTACTTC. It specifies CASSLELAGGETQYF.

This rearrangement joins TRBV7-9 to TRBJ1-2; 9 bases fit TRBD1. Germline V gene sequence: CDR1 SEHNR, CDR2 FQNEAQ (reference sequence). The CDR3 extends over 16 amino acids. With V trimmed by 1 base and J by 6 bases, 9 bases remained unmatched. CDR3 sequence: CASSLDAWDRVNGYTF. For the CDR3, the DNA is TGTGCCAGCAGCTTAGATGCATGGGACAGGGTAAATGGCTACACCTTC.

In its sample, this clone was seen once. The chain links TRBV15 to TRBJ1-3; D gene uncertain. The V gene's germline CDR1 is LNHNV and CDR2 YYDKDF (reference sequence). Trimming took 3 bases from V and 0 from J, leaving 9 bases between them. The CDR3 extends over 15 amino acids. The CDR3 sequence: CATSRSRSSGNTIYF. The CDR3 DNA follows: TGTGCCACCAGCAGGAGCCGGAGCTCTGGAAACACCATATATTTT.

The chain joins TRBV5-1 to TRBJ2-3; D remains ambiguous. CDR1 and CDR2 (germline): SGHRS, YFSETQ. The CDR3 is 13 residues long. V lost 3 bases and J lost 5, with 10 bases in between. CDR3: CASSSNERDTQYF. The CDR3 DNA reads as TGCGCCAGCAGCTCCAACGAGAGAGATACGCAGTATTTT.

The chain links TRBV25-1 to TRBJ1-1, with D possibly being TRBD1 (5 bases). From germline, CDR1 is MGHDK and CDR2 SYGVNS. Trimming took 1 base from V and 9 from J, leaving 15 bases between them. The CDR3 is made up of 14 amino acids. CDR3 region: CASSESLQGGKAFF. Written as DNA, the CDR3 is TGTGCCAGCAGTGAATCACTCCAGGGTGGGAAAGCTTTCTTT.

The chain joins TRBV4-1 to TRBJ1-5; 7 positions match TRBD1. J was trimmed by 0 bases and V by 6 bases; bases with no gene match: 5. This CDR3 is 15 amino acids long. Germline CDR1 is MGHRA and CDR2 is YSYEKL. The CDR3 here is CASSTGTDSNQPQHF. The DNA for the CDR3 is TGCGCCAGCAGTACCGGGACAGATAGCAATCAGCCCCAGCATTTT.

This clone was observed a single time. The chain couples TRBV9 to TRBJ2-5; the match to TRBD1 covers 9 bases. The CDR3 is 16 amino acids. Trimming cost V 3 bases and J 1 base; bases outside gene matches: 7. Germline CDR1 reads SGDLS; CDR2 reads YYNGEE. CDR3 bases: TGTGCCAGCAGCGCGCGAGACAGGGGGGTCCAAGAGACCCAGTACTTC. It encodes CASSARDRGVQETQYF.

The J gene is TRBJ2-3, the V gene TRBV29-1; 11 bases map to TRBD2. There are 15 residues in the CDR3. Germline V CDR1 and CDR2: SQVTM, ANQGSEA. With 4 bases clipped from V and 4 bases from J, the junction kept 7 bases outside the gene matches. This chain's CDR3 is CSVVIAGGPADTQYF. In nucleotides, the CDR3 is TGCAGCGTTGTGATAGCGGGAGGGCCAGCAGATACGCAGTATTTT.

This clone was seen a single time. This chain joins TRBV4-1 and TRBJ1-6, with D tentatively TRBD1 (5 bases). Germline V lookup: CDR1 MGHRA, CDR2 YSYEKL. With 5 bases removed from V and 8 bases from J, the gap between germline ends came to 19 bases. The CDR3 is 16 amino acids. CDR3 nucleotides: TGCGCCAGCAGCTCAAGTGGGAGGGGATTTGATTCACCCCTCCACTTT. It encodes CASSSSGRGFDSPLHF.

The chain has TRBV9 and TRBJ1-2, with D perhaps TRBD1 (6 bases). The CDR3 contains 14 residues. CDR1 and CDR2 from the germline V gene are SGDLS and YYNGEE. V shed 0 bases and J shed 6 bases, with 12 bases lying between them. CDR3 sequence (DNA): TGTGCCAGCAGCGTAGCCTCAGGGGATAATGGCTACACCTTC. Translated, it gives CASSVASGDNGYTF.

The genes are TRBV7-9 and TRBJ1-1, with a weak D call TRBD1 (6 bases). Germline loops: CDR1 SEHNR, CDR2 FQNEAQ (reference sequence). This CDR3 comprises 13 residues. Trimming took 4 bases from V and 5 from J, leaving 11 bases between them. CDR3 nucleotide sequence: TGTGCCAGCAGCTACGCTCAGGGGACTGAAGCTTTCTTT. Protein: CASSYAQGTEAFF.

The chain uses TRBV6-6 and TRBJ2-5; the D gene is possibly TRBD2 (6 bases). In germline, CDR1 is MNHNY, CDR2 SVGAGI (reference sequence). V lost 6 bases and J 0 bases, leaving 14 bases between the germline ends. The CDR3 has 15 residues. The CDR3 nucleotides are TGTGCCAGCAGGCCCATGACTAGTCACCAAGAGACCCAGTACTTC. This gives the protein CASRPMTSHQETQYF.

The chain carries TRBV5-1 and TRBJ2-7; 8 bases agree with TRBD1. After removal of 2 bases from V and 4 bases from J, the junction contained 8 bases not matched to a gene. Germline values: CDR1 SGHRS, CDR2 YFSETQ. There are 15 residues in the CDR3. The CDR3 nucleotides read TGCGCCAGCAGCTTCGGGACAGGACGTTTTTACGAGCAGTACTTC. This translates into CASSFGTGRFYEQYF.

This sequence joins TRBV5-1 and TRBJ2-7, with TRBD1 matching 8 bases. CDR3 length equals 15 residues. V gave up 0 bases and J gave up 7 bases; unmatched junction bases: 9. The germline V gene has CDR1 SGHRS and CDR2 YFSETQ. The CDR3 DNA follows: TGCGCCAGCAGCTTGGGGACAGGGACCTTGCGGGAGCAGTACTTC. Its protein is CASSLGTGTLREQYF.

The V gene is TRBV18, the J gene TRBJ1-3, with 7 bases fitting TRBD1. J gave up 2 bases and V 6 bases, and 4 bases lay outside the gene matches. The germline V gene encodes CDR1 KGHSH and CDR2 LQKENI. The CDR3 loop spans 14 amino acids. CDR3 sequence: CASSLTGAGNTIYF. The CDR3 DNA reads TGTGCCAGCTCCCTAACAGGGGCTGGAAACACCATATATTTT.

V and J are TRBV28 and TRBJ2-5; unclear D gene. The CDR3 is made up of 15 amino acids. The germline V and J ends were trimmed by 4 bases and 0 bases, with 12 bases remaining between them. CDR1 and CDR2 (germline): MDHEN, SYDVKM. This chain's CDR3 is CASSYQRLYQETQYF. Here the CDR3 DNA reads TGTGCCAGCAGTTACCAGCGCTTGTACCAAGAGACCCAGTACTTC. The whole variable domain, remainder taken from reference TRBV28 and TRBJ2-5, is DVKVTQSSRYLVKRTGEKVFLECVQDMDHENMFWYRQDPGLGLRLIYFSYDVKMKEKGDIPEGYSVSREKKERFSLILESASTNQTSMYLCASSYQRLYQETQYFGPGTRLLVL.

This chain joins TRBV6-5 and TRBJ2-5; 7 nucleotides match TRBD2. The CDR3 consists of 15 residues. With 2 bases clipped from V and 5 bases from J, the junction kept 8 bases outside the gene matches. CDR1 is MNHEY, CDR2 SVGAGI, per germline. The CDR3: CASSYARDGRETQYF. The CDR3 region has the DNA TGTGCCAGCAGTTACGCGCGGGACGGGAGGGAGACCCAGTACTTC.

To note about this clone: Its ends do not fully match the called genes, so a read error is possible. The chain is built from TRBV7-7 and TRBJ2-1; D gene unclear. CDR3 length: 15 amino acids. Germline V gene lookup returns CDR1 SSHAT and CDR2 FNYEAQ (reference sequence). The CDR3 DNA sequence: TGTGCTAGCAGCTTAGCAAGGAGCTCCTACAATGAGCAGTTCTTC. This codes for CASSLARSSYNEQFF.

The CDR3 region is CASSQSTSGETQYF. CDR3 DNA: TGCGCCAGCAGCCAATCTACTAGCGGAGAGACCCAGTACTTC. The V gene is TRBV4-1, the J gene TRBJ2-5, with 8 bases aligning to TRBD2. J gave up 4 bases and V 2 bases, and 3 bases lay outside the gene matches. CDR3 size: 14 residues. Germline assignment: CDR1 MGHRA and CDR2 YSYEKL.

The chain recombines TRBV23-1 with TRBJ2-1; D is unclear. TRBV23-1 is assigned to the ORF class and has an uncertain function. This CDR3 has 14 amino acids. Trimming shortened V by 2 bases and J by 7 bases, and 12 bases separated the two germline ends. This CDR3 reads CASSQTPATNEQFF. DNA for the CDR3: TGCGCCAGCAGTCAAACACCAGCGACGAATGAGCAGTTCTTC.

A few counts support this clone. The chain employs TRBV7-9 and TRBJ2-5; 10 bases align to TRBD2. Germline-derived CDR1 and CDR2 are SEHNR and FQNEAQ (reference sequence). This CDR3 spans 16 amino acids. V lost 5 bases to trimming and J lost 5 bases; unmatched junction nucleotides: 11. The chain's CDR3 is CASSARELAGVETQYF. The CDR3, as DNA: TGTGCCAGCAGCGCAAGGGAGCTAGCGGGGGTTGAGACCCAGTACTTC.

The chain has TRBV5-1 and TRBJ2-3; 8 bases line up with TRBD2. Germline V CDR1 and CDR2: SGHRS, YFSETQ. The CDR3 runs 14 residues. Trimming cost V 0 bases and J 6 bases; bases outside gene matches: 3. The CDR3 DNA sequence: TGCGCCAGCAGCTTGGCCGGGGGGGACGATACGCAGTATTTT. Translated: CASSLAGGDDTQYF.

CDR3 region: CASSSSRQVNYGYTF. The CDR3 bases are TGTGCCAGCAGCTCGTCCCGACAGGTTAACTATGGCTACACCTTC. The chain recombines TRBV7-8 with TRBJ1-2; tentative D call: TRBD1 (6 bases). The germline CDR1 and CDR2 sequences are SGHVS and FQNEAQ. The CDR3 has 15 residues. Trimming pared 4 bases from V and 1 base from J, leaving 13 bases between.

The chain couples TRBV5-1 to TRBJ1-6; 8 bases map to TRBD1. V dropped 5 bases and J dropped 6; count of bases not matched to a gene: 7. Germline-derived CDR1 and CDR2 are SGHRS and YFSETQ. The CDR3 has 15 amino acids. The CDR3 protein is CASRSPGGGNSPLHF. CDR3 bases: TGCGCCAGCAGGTCCCCAGGGGGCGGTAATTCACCCCTCCACTTT.